This T cell receptor beta chain was sequenced during a study of blood T cells in healthy people across ages. V was clipped by 0 bases and J by 6 bases, with 12 bases between them. CDR1 and CDR2 (germline): LGHDT, YNNKEL (reference sequence). The CDR3 runs to 15 residues. Findings and caveats of the study: In these data, TCR beta diversity tracked strongly with naive T cell percentage.

Combining a sample-barcoded 5' primer with a J-beta primer mix, a second PCR ran for about 7 to 11 cycles. TCRdb redid the calling of the 5' RACE reads with MiXCR, one entry per CDR3 protein. The sample includes about 670,000 distinct CDR3 sequences, around 52% of them seen just once. This clonotype has more than one count but fewer than ten. Its target is unknown. This TCR was sampled from an elderly woman in good health. This chain links TRBV3-1 with TRBJ2-1; D may correspond to TRBD1 or TRBD2 (5 bases each). Sequenced: blood. The CDR3 DNA reads as TGTGCCAGCAGCCAAGATGGGGGTAATGGCAATGAGCAGTTCTTC. Its translation is CASSQDGGNGNEQFF.